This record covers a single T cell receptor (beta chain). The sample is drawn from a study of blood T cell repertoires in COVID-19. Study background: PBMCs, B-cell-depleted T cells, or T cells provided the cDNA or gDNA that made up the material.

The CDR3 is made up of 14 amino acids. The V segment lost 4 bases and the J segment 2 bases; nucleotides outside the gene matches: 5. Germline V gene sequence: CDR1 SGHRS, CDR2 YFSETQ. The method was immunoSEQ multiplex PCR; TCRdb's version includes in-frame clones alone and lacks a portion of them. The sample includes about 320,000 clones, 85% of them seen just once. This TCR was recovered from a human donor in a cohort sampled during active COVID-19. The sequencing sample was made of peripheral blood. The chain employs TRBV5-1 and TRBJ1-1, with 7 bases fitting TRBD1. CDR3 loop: CASSEGDSNTEAFF. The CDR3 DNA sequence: TGCGCCAGCAGCGAGGGGGACAGCAACACTGAAGCTTTCTTT.